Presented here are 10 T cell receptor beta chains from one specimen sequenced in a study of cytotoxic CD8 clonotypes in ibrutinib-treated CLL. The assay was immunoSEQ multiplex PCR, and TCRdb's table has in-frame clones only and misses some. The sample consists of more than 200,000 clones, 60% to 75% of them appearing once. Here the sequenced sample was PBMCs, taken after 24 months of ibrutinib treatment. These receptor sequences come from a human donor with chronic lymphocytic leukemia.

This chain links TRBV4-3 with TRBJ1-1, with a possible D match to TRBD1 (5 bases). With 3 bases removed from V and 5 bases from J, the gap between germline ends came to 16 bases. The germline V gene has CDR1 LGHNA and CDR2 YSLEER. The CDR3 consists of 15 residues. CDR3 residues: CASSQDDRKGTEAFF. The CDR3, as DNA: TGCGCCAGCAGCCAGGATGACAGAAAAGGGACTGAAGCTTTCTTT.

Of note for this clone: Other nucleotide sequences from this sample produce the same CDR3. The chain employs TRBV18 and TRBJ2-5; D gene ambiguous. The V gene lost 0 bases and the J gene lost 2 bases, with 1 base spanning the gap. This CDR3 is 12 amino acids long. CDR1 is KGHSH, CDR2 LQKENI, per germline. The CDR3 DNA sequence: TGTGCCAGCTCACCACCTCAAGAGACCCAGTACTTC. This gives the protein CASSPPQETQYF.

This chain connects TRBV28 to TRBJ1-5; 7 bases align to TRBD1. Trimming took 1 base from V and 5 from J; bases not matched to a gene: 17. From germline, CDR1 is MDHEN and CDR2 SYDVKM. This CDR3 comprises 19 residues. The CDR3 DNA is TGTGCCAGCAGTTTATTATCTGGGACAGCGACCCTCTCGGATCAGCCCCAGCATTTT. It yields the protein CASSLLSGTATLSDQPQHF.

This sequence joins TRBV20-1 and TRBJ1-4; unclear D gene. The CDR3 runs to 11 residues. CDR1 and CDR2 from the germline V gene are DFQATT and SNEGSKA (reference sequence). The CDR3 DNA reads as TGCAGGGCGGCCTTGGGTGAAAAACTGTTTTTT. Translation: CRAALGEKLFF.

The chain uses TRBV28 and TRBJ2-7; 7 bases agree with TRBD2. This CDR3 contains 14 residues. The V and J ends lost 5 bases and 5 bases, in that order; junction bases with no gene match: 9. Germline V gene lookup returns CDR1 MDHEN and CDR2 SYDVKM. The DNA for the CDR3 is TGTGCCAGCAGTCCGGGGGGAAGGGGCGACGAGCAGTACTTC. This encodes CASSPGGRGDEQYF.

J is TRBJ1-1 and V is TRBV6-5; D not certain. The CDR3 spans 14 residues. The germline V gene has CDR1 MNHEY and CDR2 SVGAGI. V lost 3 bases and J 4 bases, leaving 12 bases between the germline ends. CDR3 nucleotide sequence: TGTGCCAGCAGTTATTTCGAGGCGGGCACTGAAGCTTTCTTT. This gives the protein CASSYFEAGTEAFF.

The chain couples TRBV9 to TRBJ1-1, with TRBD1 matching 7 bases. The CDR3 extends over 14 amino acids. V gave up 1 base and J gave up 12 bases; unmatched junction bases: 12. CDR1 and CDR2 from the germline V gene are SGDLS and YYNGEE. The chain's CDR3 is CASSVYSTGEGTFF. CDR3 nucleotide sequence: TGTGCCAGCAGCGTATATTCAACAGGGGAGGGGACTTTCTTT.

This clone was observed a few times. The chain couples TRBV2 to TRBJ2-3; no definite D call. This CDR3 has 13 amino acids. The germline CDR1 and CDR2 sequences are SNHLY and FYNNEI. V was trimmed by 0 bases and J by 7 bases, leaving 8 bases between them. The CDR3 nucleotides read TGTGCCAGCAGTGAAGCGCTTCCCCATACGCAGTATTTT. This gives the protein CASSEALPHTQYF.

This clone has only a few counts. CDR3 coding DNA: TGTGCCAGCAGTTTCACTTCCTCTGGAAACACCATATATTTT. Translation gives CASSFTSSGNTIYF. The V call is TRBV6-5, the J call TRBJ1-3; D not resolved. The CDR3 runs to 14 residues. Germline V CDR1 and CDR2: MNHEY, SVGAGI. V was shortened by 4 bases and J by 0 bases, with 7 bases between the two germline ends.

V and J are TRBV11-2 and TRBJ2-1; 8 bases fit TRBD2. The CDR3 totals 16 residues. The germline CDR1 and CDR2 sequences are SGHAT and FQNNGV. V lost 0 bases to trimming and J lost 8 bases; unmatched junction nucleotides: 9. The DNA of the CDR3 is TGTGCCAGCAGCTTAGATCAGGCCGGGAGGGCCTATGAGCAGTTCTTC. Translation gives CASSLDQAGRAYEQFF.